This T cell receptor (beta chain) was sequenced during a study of blood T cell repertoires in COVID-19. Study-wide context: The United States, Italy and Spain were the sources of the acute and convalescent COVID-19 samples.

V was clipped by 3 bases and J by 7 bases, with 11 bases between them. There are 13 residues in the CDR3. Germline CDR1 reads SGHDT; CDR2 reads YYEEEE. Profiling relied on immunoSEQ multiplex PCR, and the TCRdb table lists in-frame clones only, not all of them. The data contain 250,000 to 300,000 clones, about nine tenths of them seen just once; the ten biggest clones take up 2% to 2.5%. The chain recombines TRBV5-6 with TRBJ2-1, with a possible D match to TRBD2 (6 bases). This receptor was identified in a woman aged 40 to 50 with acute COVID-19. The sequencing input was PBMCs or T cells enriched from blood (not recorded which). The CDR3 is CASSSTGGNEQFF. The CDR3 bases are TGTGCCAGCAGCTCAACAGGAGGGAATGAGCAGTTCTTC.